These T cell receptor beta chains were read from a single sample in a study of blood T cell repertoires in COVID-19. Sequencing was performed with immunoSEQ multiplex PCR; in TCRdb, only in-frame clones are kept and a portion is missing. The data hold 200,000 to 300,000 clones, with under 85% observed a single time. Sequenced material: peripheral blood. The receptors were sampled from a human donor in a cohort sampled during active COVID-19. CDR3s include the opening cysteine and the closing phenylalanine or tryptophan. The order of the fields is clone size, J gene, V gene, D gene, CDR3 DNA, CDR3 protein. D genes are given only for firm matches. Clone size is stated in some rows and not others, as once, few, many or a class when expanded.

. | TRBJ2-7 | TRBV28 | TRBD2 | TGTGCCAGCAGTTTAGTACTAGCGGCCTACGAGCAGTACTTC | CASSLVLAAYEQYF
. | TRBJ1-5 | TRBV23-1 | TRBD1 | TGCGCCAGCAATCTTAAGAGGGACAGGGAAAGTGGAAATCAGCCCCAGCATTTT | CASNLKRDRESGNQPQHF
. | TRBJ2-2 | TRBV11-3 | TRBD1 | TGTGCCAGCAGCTCGTCCATGGGACAGGGGATGGACACCGGGGAGCTGTTTTTT | CASSSSMGQGMDTGELFF
. | TRBJ2-7 | TRBV5-1 | TRBD1 | TGCGCCAGCAGTGCCGGGACAGGGGCCCCACAGTACTTC | CASSAGTGAPQYF
. | TRBJ1-1 | TRBV20-1 | . | TGCAGTGCTAGTAGGGGGTCCATGAACACTGAAGCTTTCTTT | CSASRGSMNTEAFF
. | TRBJ2-7 | TRBV28 | . | TGTGCCAGCAGTTTACTTTACGAGCAGTACTTC | CASSLLYEQYF
few | TRBJ1-1 | TRBV18 | . | TGTGCCAGCTCCCCTAAGAAAGCGACTGAAGCTTTCTTT | CASSPKKATEAFF
. | TRBJ1-3 | TRBV5-1 | . | TGCGCCAGCAGCCGGGGTAGCTCTGGAAACACCATATATTTT | CASSRGSSGNTIYF
. | TRBJ2-5 | TRBV5-6 | TRBD1 | TGTGCCAGCAGCTCCGGGACAGGGTCTCGGGAGACCCAGTACTTC | CASSSGTGSRETQYF
. | TRBJ1-6 | TRBV14 | . | TGTGCCAGCAGCCAAGTCGGCGGAGGAAATAATTCACCCCTCCACTTT | CASSQVGGGNNSPLHF
. | TRBJ2-3 | TRBV3-1/TRBV3-2 | TRBD2 | TGTGCCAGCAGCCAAAGGAGCGGGGGGTTGGGGACAGATACGCAGTATTTT | CASSQRSGGLGTDTQYF
. | TRBJ2-5 | TRBV5-1 | TRBD2 | TGCGCCAGCAGCTCTGGACTAGCGGGAGGAGTAGAGACCCAGTACTTC | CASSSGLAGGVETQYF
. | TRBJ1-5 | TRBV6-5 | TRBD1 | TGTGCCAGCGGGGGACAGAGTAGCAATCAGCCCCAGCATTTT | CASGGQSSNQPQHF
. | TRBJ2-1 | TRBV7-6 | TRBD2 | TGTGCCAGCAGCTTAGCGGCTAGCGGGAGCGCCTCCTACAATGAGCAGTTCTTC | CASSLAASGSASYNEQFF
. | TRBJ1-2 | TRBV19 | TRBD1 | TGTGCCAGTAGTATGACAGGGGGTGGCTACACCTTC | CASSMTGGGYTF
. | TRBJ1-5 | TRBV3-1/TRBV3-2 | TRBD1 | TGTGCCAGCAGCCAAGGGGGACAGGATCAGCCCCAGCATTTT | CASSQGGQDQPQHF
once | TRBJ2-1 | TRBV11-3 | TRBD2 | TGTGCCAGCAGCTTAAATAGCGGGAGGCTCAATGAGCAGTTCTTC | CASSLNSGRLNEQFF
. | TRBJ2-1 | TRBV9 | TRBD2 | TGTGCCAGCAGCGTAGCTACTAGCGGGCCCTACAATGAGCAGTTCTTC | CASSVATSGPYNEQFF
. | TRBJ2-4 | TRBV6-5 | TRBD1 | TGTGCCAGCAGGTCCCCGGGACAGGGGAACATTCAGTACTTC | CASRSPGQGNIQYF
many | TRBJ2-7 | TRBV20-1 | . | TGCAGTGCTAGTTTTATAGGACTCGGCGAGCAGTACTTC | CSASFIGLGEQYF
few | TRBJ2-2 | TRBV6-4 | . | TGTGCCAGCAGACACACAGGGTCGAACACCGGGGAGCTGTTTTTT | CASRHTGSNTGELFF
few | TRBJ2-5 | TRBV28 | . | TGTGCCAGCAGTTTCCCGAGTTCAGCGATGGAGACCCAGTACTTC | CASSFPSSAMETQYF
. | TRBJ2-2 | TRBV5-1 | . | TGCGCCAGCAGCTTGGCCCAGGGTTCGACCGGGGAGCTGTTTTTT | CASSLAQGSTGELFF
once | TRBJ2-7 | TRBV7-2 | . | TGTGCCAGCAGCTCCGGGCGGGGAAAGGTCAACGAGCAGTACTTC | CASSSGRGKVNEQYF
many | TRBJ2-7 | TRBV20-1 | TRBD2 | TGCAGTGCTAGTCGGCCTAGCGGGTCGGCCTACGAGCAGTACTTC | CSASRPSGSAYEQYF
. | TRBJ2-1 | TRBV24-1 | . | TGTGCCACCAGTGATTTTGGAGGGGAGTCCTACAATGAGCAGTTCTTC | CATSDFGGESYNEQFF
. | TRBJ1-1 | TRBV13 | TRBD1 | TGTGCCAGCAGCTTAGTTCAGGGACAGGGGGCCAGAAAAACTGAAGCTTTCTTT | CASSLVQGQGARKTEAFF
. | TRBJ2-3 | TRBV7-8 | . | TGTGCCAGCAGCTCACGGCGGTTTTCCACAGATACGCAGTATTTT | CASSSRRFSTDTQYF
. | TRBJ1-1 | TRBV18 | TRBD1 | TGTGCCAGCTCCCTCGGGACAGACACTGAAGCTTTCTTT | CASSLGTDTEAFF
. | TRBJ1-1 | TRBV13 | . | TGTGCCAGCAGCCCGCCGACAGCCATGAACACTGAAGCTTTCTTT | CASSPPTAMNTEAFF
. | TRBJ1-2 | TRBV12-3/TRBV12-4 | . | TGTGCCAGCAGAAAGGGGCAGGGGTATGGCTACACCTTC | CASRKGQGYGYTF
. | TRBJ2-1 | TRBV18 | TRBD2 | TGTGCCAGCTCACCGTCCCAACTAGCGGGAGGTTCCTACAATGAGCAGTTCTTC | CASSPSQLAGGSYNEQFF
. | TRBJ2-7 | TRBV6-1 | TRBD1 | TGTGCCAGCAGTGAAGTAAGGGGGACAGGTTTTAGCTACGAGCAGTACTTC | CASSEVRGTGFSYEQYF
. | TRBJ1-4 | TRBV6-5 | . | TGTGCCAGCAGCTTACGCCGGGGTAATGAAAAACTGTTTTTT | CASSLRRGNEKLFF
. | TRBJ1-5 | TRBV4-2 | . | TGTGCCAGCAGCCAAGGGTTGCGGGACAATCAGCCCCAGCATTTT | CASSQGLRDNQPQHF
. | TRBJ1-4 | TRBV19 | TRBD1 | TGTGCCAGTAGTGTGACAGGGACTAATGAAAAACTGTTTTTT | CASSVTGTNEKLFF
. | TRBJ2-7 | TRBV6-5 | . | TGTGCCAGCAGCCAATCAGGGGACTCCTACGAGCAGTACTTC | CASSQSGDSYEQYF
. | TRBJ2-1 | TRBV7-3 | TRBD2 | TGTGCCAGCAGCCCCAACCCAGCGGGGGGTCTGTTCTTC | CASSPNPAGGLFF
. | TRBJ1-1 | TRBV2 | . | TGTGCCAGCAGTCCCCCGGTGAACACTGAAGCTTTCTTT | CASSPPVNTEAFF
. | TRBJ2-4 | TRBV19 | TRBD2 | TGTGCCAGTAGTACCGGCCTTAGCGGGAGTGGGATAGCCAAAAACATTCAGTACTTC | CASSTGLSGSGIAKNIQYF
. | TRBJ1-2 | TRBV18 | . | TGTGCCAGCTCACCACCCAGGGTCGGCTACACCTTC | CASSPPRVGYTF
once | TRBJ2-1 | TRBV11-3 | . | TGTGCCAGCAGCTCACGGGACTACAATGAGCAGTTCTTC | CASSSRDYNEQFF
. | TRBJ2-5 | TRBV11-1 | TRBD1 | TGTGCCAGCGGGACAGGGGAAGAGACCCAGTACTTC | CASGTGEETQYF
. | TRBJ2-6 | TRBV4-1 | TRBD1 | TGCGCCAGCAGCCAAGACGGGACAGGGCGAGCTGGGGCCAACGTCCTGACTTTC | CASSQDGTGRAGANVLTF
few | TRBJ1-6 | TRBV6-5 | TRBD1 | TGTGCCAGCAGTCCCGGGACAGGGGTGGCACCCCTCCACTTT | CASSPGTGVAPLHF
few | TRBJ2-3 | TRBV5-5 | TRBD1 | TGTGCCAGCAGCGGGGCGGGACAGGATACAGATACGCAGTATTTT | CASSGAGQDTDTQYF
. | TRBJ2-2 | TRBV6-5 | TRBD1 | TGTGCCAGCAGGAATTTTAGACAGGGATCCGGGGAGCTGTTTTTT | CASRNFRQGSGELFF
. | TRBJ2-7 | TRBV19 | TRBD1 | TGTGCCAGTAGTATGTTAGGGACAGGGGCCTACGAGCAGTACTTC | CASSMLGTGAYEQYF
. | TRBJ2-2 | TRBV7-2 | TRBD2 | TGTGCCAGCAGCTTAGTTATAGCGGGCCTGAACACCGGGGAGCTGTTTTTT | CASSLVIAGLNTGELFF
. | TRBJ2-3 | TRBV5-1 | . | TGCGCCAGCAGCTTGGGTTGGGGCCGTGGAGATACGCAGTATTTT | CASSLGWGRGDTQYF
. | TRBJ1-6 | TRBV9 | . | TGTGCCAGCAGCGCTTGGGAAGACGGGAGGGGTTCACCCCTCCACTTT | CASSAWEDGRGSPLHF
. | TRBJ2-1 | TRBV5-1 | TRBD1 | TGCGCCAGCAGCAGGACAGGGGGTTGGTACAATGAGCAGTTCTTC | CASSRTGGWYNEQFF
. | TRBJ2-7 | TRBV28 | TRBD2 | TGTGCCAGCAACCTTGCGGGAGTCATTTACGAGCAGTACTTC | CASNLAGVIYEQYF
once | TRBJ2-5 | TRBV7-9 | . | TGTGCCAGCAGCGAGACCATCCAGGTTCAAGAGACCCAGTACTTC | CASSETIQVQETQYF
. | TRBJ1-6 | TRBV14 | TRBD1 | TGTGCCAGCCGGGGACAGCTCGATAATTCACCCCTCCACTTT | CASRGQLDNSPLHF
. | TRBJ2-7 | TRBV7-5 | . | TGTGCCAGAAGCCCCCCTCCGTCCCCGGGACAAAATTACGAGCAGTACTTC | CARSPPPSPGQNYEQYF
once | TRBJ2-7 | TRBV27 | TRBD1 | TGTGCCAGCAGGGGGACAGGGGGCTACGAGCAGTACTTC | CASRGTGGYEQYF